This T cell receptor beta chain originates from a study of cytomegalovirus exposure and HLA in healthy donors. Study summary: In a later analysis, the roughly 120 validation repertoires were reported to have used the same platform as the 600 to 700 first-cohort repertoires. Study conclusions and caveats: The study listed about 150 cytomegalovirus-associated TCR beta chains. Across donors, most TCRs were seen rarely, yet some public ones were widespread.

Data came from immunoSEQ multiplex PCR; TCRdb stores just in-frame clones and leaves some out. This table holds approximately 120,000 clones, roughly 95% found once. On this clone itself: Its specificity is not known.

The CDR3 extends over 18 amino acids. Germline loops: CDR1 LGHNA, CDR2 YSLEER. Trimming took 0 bases from V and 1 from J; bases not matched to a gene: 8. The TCR comes from a young man in good health and CMV-seronegative. The chain uses TRBV4-3 and TRBJ2-2, with 7 bases fitting TRBD2. Sequenced: PBMCs. This CDR3 is CASSQEPIAGLNTGELFF. CDR3 DNA: TGCGCCAGCAGCCAAGAGCCCATAGCGGGTCTGAACACCGGGGAGCTGTTTTTT.